This T cell receptor (beta chain) comes out of a study of T cell changes during pregnancy in multiple sclerosis. Germline values: CDR1 SQVTM, CDR2 ANQGSEA. The ends were cut back, 3 bases at V and 3 bases at J, with 11 bases in the middle. This CDR3 spans 13 amino acids. This clone was seen ten or more times. Repertoires were generated with immunoSEQ multiplex PCR, while TCRdb's copy carries only in-frame clones and drops some. The data show 30,000 to 40,000 clones, 70% to 90% seen once. The chain joins TRBV29-1 to TRBJ1-1, with D maybe TRBD1 (6 bases). This material consisted of CD8+ T cells from peripheral blood mononuclear cells, taken in the third trimester of pregnancy. This receptor was obtained from a female donor with multiple sclerosis, enrolled in a pregnancy study. The CDR3 region has the DNA TGCAGCGTTGACGAGACAGGCGACACTGAAGCTTTCTTT. It yields the protein CSVDETGDTEAFF.